This TCR beta chain was identified in a study of cytomegalovirus exposure and HLA in healthy donors. Sampled while nominally healthy, donors likely had unrecorded immune exposures. Whole-study findings and limits: TCR beta chains numbering 164 were designated cytomegalovirus-associated. About 87% or about 30% of the time was how often most TCR beta V segments were productive, according to an earlier analysis.

The study ran its PCR with 60 Vbeta and 13 Jbeta primers. Produced via immunoSEQ multiplex PCR; TCRdb's table is partial and in-frame only. Seen here are roughly 140,000 clones, about 80% observed once, and the top ten hold 2.5% to 3%. V gave up 0 bases and J gave up 4 bases, with 9 bases separating them. This CDR3 comprises 14 residues. Germline V gives CDR1 MGHDK, CDR2 SYGVNS. Concerning this clone: No antigen is known for it.

Sequencing was carried out using PBMCs. The sequence was obtained from a female donor in good health and CMV-seronegative. The chain couples TRBV25-1 to TRBJ2-5; D is unresolved. The chain's CDR3 is CASSEYILLETQYF. CDR3 coding DNA: TGTGCCAGCAGTGAATATATTCTCCTAGAGACCCAGTACTTC.